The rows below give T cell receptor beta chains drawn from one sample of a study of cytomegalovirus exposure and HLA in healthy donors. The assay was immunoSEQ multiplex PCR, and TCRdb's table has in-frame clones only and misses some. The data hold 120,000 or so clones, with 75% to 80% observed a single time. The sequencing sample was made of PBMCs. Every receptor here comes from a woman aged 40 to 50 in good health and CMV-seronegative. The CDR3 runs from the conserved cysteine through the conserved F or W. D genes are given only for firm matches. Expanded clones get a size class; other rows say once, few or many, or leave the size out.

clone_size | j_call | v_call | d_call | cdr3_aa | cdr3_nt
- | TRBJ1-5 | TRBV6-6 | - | CASSYFQGNQPQHF | TGTGCCAGCAGTTACTTTCAGGGCAATCAGCCCCAGCATTTT
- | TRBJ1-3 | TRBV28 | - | CASSRTRNTIYF | TGTGCCAGCAGCCGGACTCGAAACACCATATATTTT
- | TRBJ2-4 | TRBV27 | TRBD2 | CASRGTSGPLAKNIQYF | TGTGCCAGCAGGGGGACTAGCGGGCCCTTAGCCAAAAACATTCAGTACTTC
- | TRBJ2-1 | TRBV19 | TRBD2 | CATHGTSGPNEQFF | TGTGCCACCCACGGGACTAGCGGGCCCAATGAGCAGTTCTTC
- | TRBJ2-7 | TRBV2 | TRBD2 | CASREGVLAGDYEQYF | TGTGCCAGCAGGGAAGGGGTACTAGCGGGGGATTACGAGCAGTACTTC
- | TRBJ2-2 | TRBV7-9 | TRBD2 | CASSSISGRDGTGELFF | TGTGCCAGCAGCTCGATTAGCGGGAGGGATGGTACCGGGGAGCTGTTTTTT
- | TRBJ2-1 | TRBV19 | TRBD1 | CASSPTGGVNNEQFF | TGTGCCAGTAGTCCTACAGGGGGCGTCAACAATGAGCAGTTCTTC
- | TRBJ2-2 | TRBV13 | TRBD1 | CASRPSDRGRRNGELFF | TGTGCCAGCAGACCCTCGGACAGGGGGCGGAGGAACGGGGAGCTGTTTTTT
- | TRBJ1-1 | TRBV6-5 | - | CASSKGDNMNTEAFF | TGTGCCAGCAGCAAAGGGGACAATATGAACACTGAAGCTTTCTTT
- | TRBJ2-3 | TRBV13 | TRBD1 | CASSFRDRGADTQYF | TGTGCCAGCAGCTTTAGGGACAGGGGAGCAGATACGCAGTATTTT
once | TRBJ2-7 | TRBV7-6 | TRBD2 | CASSLTSGRASEQYF | TGTGCCAGCAGCTTGACTAGCGGGAGGGCTAGCGAGCAGTACTTC
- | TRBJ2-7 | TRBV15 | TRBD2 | CATSRSGLVDEQYF | TGTGCCACCAGCAGATCGGGACTAGTGGACGAGCAGTACTTC
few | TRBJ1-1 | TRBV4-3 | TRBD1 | CASSQDGLHTRTGHMNTEAFF | TGCGCCAGCAGCCAAGATGGTCTTCATACACGGACAGGCCACATGAACACTGAAGCTTTCTTT
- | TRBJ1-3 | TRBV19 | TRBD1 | CASSTGTGYGNTIYF | TGTGCCAGTAGTACGGGGACAGGGTACGGAAACACCATATATTTT
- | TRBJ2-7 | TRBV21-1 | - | CASSPGQRGRLGEQYF | TGTGCCAGCAGCCCGGGACAGAGGGGCCGACTAGGCGAGCAGTACTTC
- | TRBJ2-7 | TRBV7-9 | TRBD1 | CASSLSGQGLTRQYF | TGTGCCAGCAGCTTAAGCGGACAGGGGCTAACCCGGCAGTACTTC
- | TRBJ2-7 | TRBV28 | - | CASSRAGTHSYEQYF | TGTGCCAGCAGTAGGGCCGGGACTCACTCCTACGAGCAGTACTTC
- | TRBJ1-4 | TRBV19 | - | CASSTGGVSGEKLFF | TGTGCCAGTAGTACTGGAGGGGTGAGCGGTGAAAAACTGTTTTTT
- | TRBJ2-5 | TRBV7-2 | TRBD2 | CASSLLGGETQYF | TGTGCCAGCAGCTTACTGGGGGGGGAGACCCAGTACTTC
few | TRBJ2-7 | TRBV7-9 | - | CASSPNTGLSAVQYF | TGTGCCAGCAGCCCCAATACAGGGTTATCGGCCGTGCAGTACTTC
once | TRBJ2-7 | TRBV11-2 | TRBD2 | CASSAGTSGNYEQYF | TGTGCCAGCAGCGCCGGGACTAGCGGGAACTACGAGCAGTACTTC
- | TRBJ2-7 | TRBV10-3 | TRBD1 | CAISESTGSYEQYF | TGTGCCATCAGTGAGTCGACAGGGTCTTACGAGCAGTACTTC
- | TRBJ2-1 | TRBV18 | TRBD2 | CASSNYGSGDEQFF | TGTGCCAGCTCAAATTACGGGAGCGGGGATGAGCAGTTCTTC
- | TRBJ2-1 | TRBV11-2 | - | CASSLGVGVNEQFF | TGTGCCAGCAGCTTAGGAGTGGGAGTGAATGAGCAGTTCTTC
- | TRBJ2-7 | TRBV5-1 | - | CASSLYRITYEQYF | TGCGCCAGCAGCTTGTACAGAATCACCTACGAGCAGTACTTC
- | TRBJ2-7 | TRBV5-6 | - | CASSLVGTGAYEQYF | TGTGCCAGCAGCTTGGTCGGGACGGGAGCCTACGAGCAGTACTTC
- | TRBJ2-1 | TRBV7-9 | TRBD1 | CASGDRVDEQFF | TGTGCCAGCGGGGACAGGGTCGATGAGCAGTTCTTC
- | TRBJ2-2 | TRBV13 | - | CASSRSPGWRLNTGELFF | TGTGCCAGCAGCCGATCCCCCGGGTGGCGGTTGAACACCGGGGAGCTGTTTTTT
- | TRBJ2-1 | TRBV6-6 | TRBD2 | CATSLGGGSYNEQFF | TGTGCCACCTCGTTGGGCGGGGGATCCTACAATGAGCAGTTCTTC
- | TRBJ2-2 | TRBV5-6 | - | CASSLLATGELFF | TGTGCCAGCAGCTTGTTGGCCACCGGGGAGCTGTTTTTT
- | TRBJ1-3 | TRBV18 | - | CASSPAEGLGNTIYF | TGTGCCAGCTCACCAGCCGAGGGATTAGGAAACACCATATATTTT
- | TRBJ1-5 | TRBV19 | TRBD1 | CASSRPTGDSNQPQHF | TGTGCCAGTAGTCGCCCGACAGGGGATAGCAATCAGCCCCAGCATTTT
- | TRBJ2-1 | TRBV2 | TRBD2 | CASRGLAGGPGNEQFF | TGTGCCAGCAGAGGACTAGCGGGAGGGCCAGGCAATGAGCAGTTCTTC
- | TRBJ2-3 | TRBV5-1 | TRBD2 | CASSSQIRLAGVSDTQYF | TGCGCCAGCAGCTCCCAGATTCGACTAGCGGGAGTGTCAGATACGCAGTATTTT